The clone carrying this T cell receptor beta chain was detected ten times or more. Its antigen is still unknown. V lost 1 base and J 7 bases, leaving 11 bases between the germline ends. The CDR3 sequence is 13 residues long. Germline lookup yields CDR1 DFQATT and CDR2 SNEGSKA (reference sequence). The sample is drawn from a study of T-cell reconstitution after alpha-beta-depleted transplantation in children. Study conclusions and caveats: It was surviving recipient T cells and thymic progenitors that gave some patients high TCRbeta diversity at day 60. The origin of alpha-beta T cells about two months after transplant was reportedly several hundred expanded graft clones. Most T-cell counts and diversity one year after the transplant came from T cells that were newly produced.

TCRbeta library construction was performed incorporating unique molecular identifiers. TCRdb processed the PCR reads anew with MiXCR; each CDR3 protein has one entry. The sample lists 250,000 to 300,000 distinct CDR3 sequences; about a tenth were seen once. The chain recombines TRBV20-1 with TRBJ1-5; no clear D gene. The receptor was derived from a boy under three years old with acute myeloid leukemia, due to receive a stem cell transplant. Sequencing used PBMCs, obtained before TCRalphabeta/CD19-depleted stem cell transplant. For the CDR3, the DNA is TGCAGTGCTAGAGGGGGTGTGTGGCAGCCCCAGCATTTT. As protein: CSARGGVWQPQHF.